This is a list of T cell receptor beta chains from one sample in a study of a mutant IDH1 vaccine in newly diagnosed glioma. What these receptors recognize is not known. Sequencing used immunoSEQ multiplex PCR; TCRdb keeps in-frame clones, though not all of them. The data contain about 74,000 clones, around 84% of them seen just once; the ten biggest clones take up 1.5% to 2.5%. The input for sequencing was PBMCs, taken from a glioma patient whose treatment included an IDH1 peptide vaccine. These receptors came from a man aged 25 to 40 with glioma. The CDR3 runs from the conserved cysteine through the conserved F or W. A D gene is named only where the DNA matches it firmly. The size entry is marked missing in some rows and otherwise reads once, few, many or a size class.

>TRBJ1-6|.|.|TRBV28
TGTGCCAGCAGTTTAAGTCCACAGAATTCACCCCTCCACTTT
CASSLSPQNSPLHF
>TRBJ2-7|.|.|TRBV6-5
TGTGCCAGCAGCGGCTGGGCAGGGTCCTACGAGCAGTACTTC
CASSGWAGSYEQYF
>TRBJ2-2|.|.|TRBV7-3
TGTGCCAGCAGCTCTCGAATGGGAGGGGAGCTGTTTTTT
CASSSRMGGELFF
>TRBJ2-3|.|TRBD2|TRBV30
TGTGCCTGGAGTCCTGACGGCGGGAGGTCGAGGTCAGATACGCAGTATTTT
CAWSPDGGRSRSDTQYF
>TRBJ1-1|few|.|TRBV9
TGTGCCAGCAGCGTAGGGTGGGGAGCTGAAGCTTTCTTT
CASSVGWGAEAFF
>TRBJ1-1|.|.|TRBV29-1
TGCAGCGTTGAAGGAGGGTTGGGCACTGAAGCTTTCTTT
CSVEGGLGTEAFF
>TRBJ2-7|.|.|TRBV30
TGTGCCTGGAGTGTACCTAGATTAAGGCCCTACGAGCAGTACTTC
CAWSVPRLRPYEQYF
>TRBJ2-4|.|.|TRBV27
TGTGCCAGCAGTACCTTACAGGGTAGCAAAAACATTCAGTACTTC
CASSTLQGSKNIQYF
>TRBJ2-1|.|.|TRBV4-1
TGCGCCAGCAGCCATCCTACAACCTACAATGAGCAGTTCTTC
CASSHPTTYNEQFF
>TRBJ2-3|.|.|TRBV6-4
TGTGCCAGCAGTGCAGGGGCAGGCACAGATACGCAGTATTTT
CASSAGAGTDTQYF
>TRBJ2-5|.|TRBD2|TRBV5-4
TGTGCCAGCAGCTCCCCGGGGGGAGCGGGAGGGACCCAGTACTTC
CASSSPGGAGGTQYF
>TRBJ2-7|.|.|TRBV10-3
TGTGCCATCAGTGAGTCGGTAACAGGGATACCCTCCTACGAGCAGTACTTC
CAISESVTGIPSYEQYF
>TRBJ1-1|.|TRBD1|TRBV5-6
TGTGCCAGCAGCTTCACCGGGACAGGGGGCGCAGGAACTTTCTTT
CASSFTGTGGAGTFF
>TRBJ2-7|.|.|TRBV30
TGTGCCTGGACGAGCAGGGGGACTACCTACGAGCAGTACTTC
CAWTSRGTTYEQYF
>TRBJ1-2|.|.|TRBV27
TGTGCCAGCACTAAAACGTTAGGGGAGGGCTACACCTTC
CASTKTLGEGYTF
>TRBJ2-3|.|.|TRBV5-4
TGTGCCAGCAGCTTGGGGGGGGCAGATACGCAGTATTTT
CASSLGGADTQYF
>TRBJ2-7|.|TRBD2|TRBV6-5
TGTGCCAGCAGTTACTTCCGGGACTATCAGCTCGAGCAGTACTTC
CASSYFRDYQLEQYF
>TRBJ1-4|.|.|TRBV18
TGTGCCAGCTCCTCCGACAGAGAAAAACTGTTTTTT
CASSSDREKLFF
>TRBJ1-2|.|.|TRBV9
TGTGCCAGCAGCGTAGGCCCGCTCAGTACCGGGGATTTC
CASSVGPLSTGDF
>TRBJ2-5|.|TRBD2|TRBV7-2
TGTGCCAGCAGCTGGTCAGCGGGAAGCGAGACCCAGTACTTC
CASSWSAGSETQYF
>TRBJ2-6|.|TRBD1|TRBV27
TGTGCCAACAGTTACCGGGACAGGATCCGCTCTGGGGCCAACGTCCTGACTTTC
CANSYRDRIRSGANVLTF
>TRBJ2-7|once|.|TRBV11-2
TGTGCCAGCAGCCCAATTCGGGACACAACCTACGAGCAGTACTTC
CASSPIRDTTYEQYF
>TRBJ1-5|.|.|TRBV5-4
TGTGCCAGCAGCTTGGCCGGAGGGATGGAGCCCCAGCATTTT
CASSLAGGMEPQHF
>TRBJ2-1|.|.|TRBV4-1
TGCGCCAGCAGCCAAGACCAGCGTCAGGGCAATGAGCAGTTCTTC
CASSQDQRQGNEQFF
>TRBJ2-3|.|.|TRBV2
TGTGCCAGCAGTAGCACAGATACGCAGTATTTT
CASSSTDTQYF
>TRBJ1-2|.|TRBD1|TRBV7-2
TGTGCCAGCAGCTTAGCGATAGTCCGTCAGACAGGGCCTTCCTTC
CASSLAIVRQTGPSF
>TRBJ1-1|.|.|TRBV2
TGTGCCAGTTATTATATTAACACTGAAGCTTTCTTT
CASYYINTEAFF
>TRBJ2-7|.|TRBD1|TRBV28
TGTGCCAGCCGGGACAGGGCATCCTACGAGCAGTACTTC
CASRDRASYEQYF
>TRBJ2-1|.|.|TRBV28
TGTGCCAGCAACACTCCGGGCCCCTACAATGAGCAGTTCTTC
CASNTPGPYNEQFF
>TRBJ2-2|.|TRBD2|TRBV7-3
TGTGCCAGCAGTAATAGCGGGGTGAACACCGGGGAGCTGTTTTTT
CASSNSGVNTGELFF